Described below is a single T cell receptor beta chain sequence and its context. The antigen is not known. Every isolated RNA sample was fully reverse transcribed, so sequencing captured expressed TCRB transcripts. Clones were sequenced by immunoSEQ multiplex PCR, and TCRdb holds only the in-frame ones, with some missing. Among around 16,000 clones, roughly 72% were seen once, and the ten largest hold approximately 0.8%. This record belongs to a study of beta chain features in type 1 diabetes. Notes on the study in general: TCRB CDR3s from Type 1 diabetes patients were moderately but significantly shorter in all four CD4+ subsets.

Unmatched junction bases numbered 7, after V lost 0 bases and J lost 8 bases. The CDR3 length is 15 residues. Germline-derived CDR1 and CDR2 are SGDLS and YYNGEE. The TCR sequence derives from a man aged 25 to 40 with type 1 diabetes. The chain joins TRBV9 to TRBJ2-1, with 8 positions matching TRBD2. The sequencing input was stem cell memory CD4+ T cells from blood. Written as DNA, the CDR3 is TGTGCCAGCAGCGTAGACCAGCGGGGGTTGGATGAGCAGTTCTTC. Translation gives CASSVDQRGLDEQFF.